Listed below are T cell receptor beta chains from one sample, sequenced in a study of cytomegalovirus exposure and HLA in healthy donors. This table comes from immunoSEQ multiplex PCR, and its TCRdb copy is limited to in-frame clones, with some not included. This sample yields 70,000 to 95,000 clones, of which around 77% are seen a single time; 2.5% to 4% belongs to the top ten. Sequencing was performed on PBMCs. All receptors derive from a man aged 45-65 years in good health and CMV-seronegative. Both conserved end residues are part of each CDR3. The D gene is left open where the match is weak. Rows give clone size only sometimes, using once, few, many, or a class for an expanded clone.

v_gene	len	abundance	d_gene	j_gene	CDR3nt	CDR3aa
TRBV6-1	14	.	TRBD1	TRBJ1-5	TGTGCCAGCACCCTAGGGGGCGACAATCAGCCCCAGCATTTT	CASTLGGDNQPQHF
TRBV29-1	12	.	TRBD1	TRBJ1-1	TGCAGCGGGGGACAGCGGAACACTGAAGCTTTCTTT	CSGGQRNTEAFF
TRBV6-5	15	.	.	TRBJ1-6	TGTGCCAGCAGTTTATCCCCAGGACTAGCTTCACCCCTCCACTTT	CASSLSPGLASPLHF
TRBV7-2	17	.	.	TRBJ1-4	TGTGCCAGCAGCTCTTCTAGTAGCAGTGCAACTAATGAAAAACTGTTTTTT	CASSSSSSSATNEKLFF
TRBV30	14	.	TRBD2	TRBJ2-3	TGTGCCTGGTTCAGAGGGACTAGCGGGGGGACGCAGTATTTT	CAWFRGTSGGTQYF
TRBV11-2	18	.	TRBD2	TRBJ2-2	TGTGCCAGCAGGCATTCCACTAGAGCGGGGGGGCCTTTCGGGGAGCTGTTTTTT	CASRHSTRAGGPFGELFF
TRBV6-1	14	once	.	TRBJ2-5	TGTGCCACCTTCCCCTCACCGATCAGGGAGACCCAGTACTTC	CATFPSPIRETQYF
TRBV28	14	.	.	TRBJ2-5	TGTGCCAGCCAGACGGGGGGACAACAAGAGACCCAGTACTTC	CASQTGGQQETQYF
TRBV19	15	.	TRBD1	TRBJ1-6	TGTGCCAGTAGTACCTCCGGACAGGGCGGATCACCCCTCCACTTT	CASSTSGQGGSPLHF
TRBV28	16	.	.	TRBJ1-3	TGTGCCAGCAGTTCTTACACCCTCTCCTCTGGAAACACCATATATTTT	CASSSYTLSSGNTIYF
TRBV19	16	.	TRBD2	TRBJ2-5	TGTGCCAGTAGTGACCCGCGGGGGGGGGACCGGGAGACCCAGTACTTC	CASSDPRGGDRETQYF
TRBV2	17	once	.	TRBJ1-2	TGTGCCAGCAGTGAAGCGTGGAGGGGAGCGCAGGACTATGGCTACACCTTC	CASSEAWRGAQDYGYTF
TRBV9	15	.	.	TRBJ1-1	TGTGCCAGCACCCCCGGGGGGGGACCACCTACTGAAGCTTTCTTT	CASTPGGGPPTEAFF
TRBV28	14	.	.	TRBJ1-5	TGTGCCAGCGTTGGCCCAAATAGCAATCAGCCCCAGCATTTT	CASVGPNSNQPQHF
TRBV13	14	.	TRBD2	TRBJ2-5	TGTGCCAGCAGCTTTGCGGGGGGGCAAGAGACCCAGTACTTC	CASSFAGGQETQYF
TRBV10-3	14	.	TRBD1	TRBJ2-4	TGTGCCATCAGTCCCGGGACAGGGCAAAACATTCAGTACTTC	CAISPGTGQNIQYF
TRBV2	12	.	TRBD1	TRBJ1-1	TGTGCCAGCAGAACAGGGGGCACTGAAGCTTTCTTT	CASRTGGTEAFF
TRBV7-2	16	.	.	TRBJ2-1	TGTGCCAGCAGCTTAGATGGTACGGGATCCTACAATGAGCAGTTCTTC	CASSLDGTGSYNEQFF
TRBV9	16	few	.	TRBJ2-5	TGTGCCAGCAGCGTAGCCTCCGGGACTCGGCAAGAGACCCAGTACTTC	CASSVASGTRQETQYF
TRBV13	18	.	TRBD2	TRBJ2-1	TGTGCCAGCAGCCTGGGACTAGCGGGGGGTAGCTCCTACAATGAGCAGTTCTTC	CASSLGLAGGSSYNEQFF
TRBV5-4	16	.	TRBD1	TRBJ2-2	TGTGCCAGCAGCACGGGGGCAGGGGGCAACACCGGGGAGCTGTTTTTT	CASSTGAGGNTGELFF
TRBV30	14	.	.	TRBJ1-6	TGTGCCGGCCAGAGCTCAGGGTACAATTCACCCCTCCACTTT	CAGQSSGYNSPLHF
TRBV7-9	15	.	.	TRBJ2-1	TGTGCCAGCAGCTTCCCCGGGACATTTTACAATGAGCAGTTCTTC	CASSFPGTFYNEQFF
TRBV19	16	.	TRBD1	TRBJ2-2	TGTGCCAGTAGTGTGGACAGGGGTCAACTCACCGGGGAGCTGTTTTTT	CASSVDRGQLTGELFF
TRBV4-3	15	few	.	TRBJ1-1	TGCGCCAGCAGCCAAGATACCAGTATGAACACTGAAGCTTTCTTT	CASSQDTSMNTEAFF
TRBV7-9	14	.	.	TRBJ2-7	TGTGCCAGCAGCTTAGTCTTAGGGGACTACGAGCAGTACTTC	CASSLVLGDYEQYF
TRBV5-6	11	.	TRBD2	TRBJ2-7	TGTGCCAGCGCTCGGGGGGTCGAGCAGTACTTC	CASARGVEQYF
TRBV9	18	.	.	TRBJ2-6	TGTGCCAGCAGCCCTGAGAGGTACAAGCTCTCTGGGGCCAACGTCCTGACTTTC	CASSPERYKLSGANVLTF
TRBV2	15	.	.	TRBJ2-3	TGTGCCAGCAGTGAAACTGGGACTAGCACAGATACGCAGTATTTT	CASSETGTSTDTQYF
TRBV9	13	once	TRBD1	TRBJ2-7	TGTGCCAGCAGCTCACAGACAGGGAGTAAGCAGTACTTC	CASSSQTGSKQYF
TRBV5-6	13	.	.	TRBJ2-7	TGTGCCAGCAGCTCCGATCAGGGTTACGAGCAGTACTTC	CASSSDQGYEQYF
TRBV19	13	.	.	TRBJ2-2	TGTGCCAGTAGTCTCCCGAACACCGGGGAGCTGTTTTTT	CASSLPNTGELFF
TRBV5-1	15	.	TRBD2	TRBJ2-5	TGCGCCAGCAGCTTCACTCTATCAGCGGGGGAGACCCAGTACTTC	CASSFTLSAGETQYF
TRBV7-3	14	.	TRBD2	TRBJ2-7	TGTGCCAGCAGCTTAAAACGGGGGGACTACGAGCAGTACTTC	CASSLKRGDYEQYF
TRBV9	14	once	TRBD1	TRBJ1-1	TGTGCCAGCAGCGTTACAGGGGGGAACACTGAAGCTTTCTTT	CASSVTGGNTEAFF
TRBV9	14	.	.	TRBJ1-4	TGTGCCAGCAGCGCTCCCGGGGGGGGTGAAAAACTGTTTTTT	CASSAPGGGEKLFF
TRBV15	17	.	TRBD1	TRBJ2-2	TGTGCCACCAGCAGAGCCGGGACCCAGGGGGACACCGGGGAGCTGTTTTTT	CATSRAGTQGDTGELFF
TRBV6-5	15	.	TRBD1	TRBJ1-6	TGTGCCACAGGGACAGGGACCTTTTTAGGTTCACCCCTCCACTTT	CATGTGTFLGSPLHF
TRBV4-2	13	.	.	TRBJ1-1	TGTGCCAGCAGCCTGGCTCTGAACACTGAAGCTTTCTTT	CASSLALNTEAFF
TRBV7-9	17	.	.	TRBJ2-2	TGTGCCAGCAGCTTAGGGGTCGTGGGGCAGTGGACCGGGGAGCTGTTTTTT	CASSLGVVGQWTGELFF
TRBV7-2	14	once	TRBD1	TRBJ1-5	TGTGCCAGCAGTCAGGACAGGCCCAATCAGCCCCAGCATTTT	CASSQDRPNQPQHF
TRBV13	15	.	TRBD2	TRBJ2-7	TGTGCCAGCGGAATCCGAGGATTAGCGGGGGTCGAGCAGTACTTC	CASGIRGLAGVEQYF
TRBV19	15	.	.	TRBJ1-1	TGTGCCAGTCGGACAACTTGGGTGAGGTTCACTGAAGCTTTCTTT	CASRTTWVRFTEAFF